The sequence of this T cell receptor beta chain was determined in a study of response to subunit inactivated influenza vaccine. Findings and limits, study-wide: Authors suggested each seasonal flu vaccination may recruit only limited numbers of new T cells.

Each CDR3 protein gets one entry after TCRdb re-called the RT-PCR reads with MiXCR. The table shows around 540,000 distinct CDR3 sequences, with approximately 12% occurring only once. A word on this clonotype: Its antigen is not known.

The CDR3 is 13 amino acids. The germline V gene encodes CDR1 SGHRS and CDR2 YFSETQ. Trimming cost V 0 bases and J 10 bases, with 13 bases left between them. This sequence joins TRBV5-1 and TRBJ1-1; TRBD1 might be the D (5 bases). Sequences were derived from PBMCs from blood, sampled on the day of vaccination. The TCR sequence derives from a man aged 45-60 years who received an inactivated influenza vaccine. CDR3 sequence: CASSLDRGGSAFF. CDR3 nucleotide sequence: TGCGCCAGCAGCTTGGATCGTGGGGGTTCAGCTTTCTTT.